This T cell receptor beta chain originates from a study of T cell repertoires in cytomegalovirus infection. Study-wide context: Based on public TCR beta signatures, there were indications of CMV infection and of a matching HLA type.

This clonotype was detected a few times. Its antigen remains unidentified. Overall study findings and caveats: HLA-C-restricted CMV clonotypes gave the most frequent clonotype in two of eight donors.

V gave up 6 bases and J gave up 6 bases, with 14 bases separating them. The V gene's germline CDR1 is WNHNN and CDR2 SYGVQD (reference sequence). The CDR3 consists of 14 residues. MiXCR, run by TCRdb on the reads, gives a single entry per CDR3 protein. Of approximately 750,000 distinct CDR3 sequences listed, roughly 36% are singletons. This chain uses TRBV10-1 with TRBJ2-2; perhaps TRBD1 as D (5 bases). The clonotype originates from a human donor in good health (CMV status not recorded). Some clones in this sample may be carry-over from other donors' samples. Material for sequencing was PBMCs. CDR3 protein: CASSPGKVAGELFF. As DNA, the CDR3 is TGCGCCAGCAGCCCAGGGAAGGTCGCCGGGGAGCTGTTTTTT.